What follows is one T cell receptor (beta chain) and its context. Antigen: not known. Trimming stripped 5 bases from V and 6 bases from J, with 3 bases between. Germline assignment: CDR1 SGHNT and CDR2 YYREEE (reference sequence). There are 9 residues in the CDR3. This entry comes from a study of neurological immune-mediated disorders. Whole-study results and caveats: It was HTLV-1-associated myelopathy that showed the most TCR clonal expansion, while multiple sclerosis showed the least, falling below healthy controls.

The time point denotes: technical triplicate 3. The cDNA was synthesized by 5'RACE incorporating 10-nucleotide random UMIs. MiXCR, applied by TCRdb to the 5' RACE reads, yields one record per CDR3 protein. The sample has under 45,000 distinct CDR3 sequences, about 22% seen once. Sequences were obtained from PBMCs. The chain is built from TRBV5-4 and TRBJ2-7; D call uncertain. This clonotype was obtained from a man aged 55 to 70 with HTLV-1-associated myelopathy (HAM/TSP). CDR3 bases: TGTGCCAGCAGTTTCGAGCAGTACTTC. It translates to CASSFEQYF.